This T cell receptor (beta chain) was profiled in a study of blood T cell repertoires in COVID-19. At the level of the study: COVID-19 samples, acute and convalescent, were from the United States, Italy and Spain.

CDR1 is MNHEY, CDR2 SVGAGI, per germline. The CDR3 is 13 residues long. V lost 7 bases and J 2 bases, leaving 12 bases between the germline ends. In the study's own analysis: Using reference gene primer amplification, nucleated cell counts were estimated. Measured with immunoSEQ multiplex PCR; TCRdb has only the in-frame clones, and not every one. That table supplies the V and J calls and clone size; D and trimming were determined from the DNA. The data contain some 120,000 clones, about 80% of them singletons. The TCR was taken from a man in his fifties or sixties with acute or convalescent COVID-19. The gene calls are TRBV6-5 and TRBJ2-7; tentative D call: TRBD1 (6 bases). Specimen: peripheral blood. This CDR3 is CASTDDRTYEQYF. The CDR3 DNA sequence: TGTGCCAGCACCGACGACAGGACCTACGAGCAGTACTTC.